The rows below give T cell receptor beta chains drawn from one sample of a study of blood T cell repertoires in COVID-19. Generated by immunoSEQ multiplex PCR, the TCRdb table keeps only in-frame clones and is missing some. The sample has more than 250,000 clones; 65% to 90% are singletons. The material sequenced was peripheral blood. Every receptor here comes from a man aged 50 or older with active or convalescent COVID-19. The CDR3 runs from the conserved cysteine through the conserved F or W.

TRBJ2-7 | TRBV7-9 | CASSLAETGSYEQYF
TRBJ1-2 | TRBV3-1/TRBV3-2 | CASSQGAAYGYTF
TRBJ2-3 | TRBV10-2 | CASSVERTSTDTQYF
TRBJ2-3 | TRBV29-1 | CSARTRDPDSTDTQYF
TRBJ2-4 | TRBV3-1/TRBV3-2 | CASSQDYGTVAKNIQYF
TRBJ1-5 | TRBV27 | CASSQGIYSNQPQHF
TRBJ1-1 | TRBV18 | CASSPAGHTEAFF
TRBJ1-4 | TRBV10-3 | CATGSINEKLFF
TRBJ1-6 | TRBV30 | CAREAGGQSPLHF
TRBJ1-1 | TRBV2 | CASSVIGGPTEAFF
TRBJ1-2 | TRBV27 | CASSPRQGNGYTF
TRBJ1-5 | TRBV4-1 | CASSQDNYRANQPQHF
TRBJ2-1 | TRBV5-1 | CASSADSENNEQFF
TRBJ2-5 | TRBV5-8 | CASSPQGQETQYF
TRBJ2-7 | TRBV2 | CASRVAGTTSYEQYF
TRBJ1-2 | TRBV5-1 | CASRREGVGKWDYGYTF
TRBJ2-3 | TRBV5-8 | CASSWSGKGRTDTQYF
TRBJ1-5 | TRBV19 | CASSIKATGVGNQPQHF
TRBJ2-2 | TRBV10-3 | CAISDAGRGTGELFF
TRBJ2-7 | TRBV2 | CASSGTHISGSYEQYF
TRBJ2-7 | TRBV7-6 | CASASGEQYEQYF
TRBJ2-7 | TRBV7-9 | CASSLFRERTYEQYF
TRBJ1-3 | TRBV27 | CASGSLGNTIYF
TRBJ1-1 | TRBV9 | CASSPQTGPGTEAFF
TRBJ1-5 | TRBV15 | CATSMRVDSNQPQHF
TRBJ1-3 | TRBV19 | CASRSFGRRSGNTIYF
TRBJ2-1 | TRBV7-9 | CASSPPRERPNGGQFF
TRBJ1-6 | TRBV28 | CASSLPGVSPLHF
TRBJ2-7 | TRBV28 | CASSVGRAPGEQYF
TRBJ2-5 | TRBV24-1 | CATSDGGGETQYF
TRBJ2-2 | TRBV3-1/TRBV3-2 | CASSHRGQVMTGELFF
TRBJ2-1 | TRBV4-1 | CASSPGLAGVNEQFF
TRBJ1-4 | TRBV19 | CASTKTGLNEKLFF
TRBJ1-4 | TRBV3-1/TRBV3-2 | CASSPLAGNEKLFF
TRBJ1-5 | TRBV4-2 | CASSPTGGEVGQPQHF
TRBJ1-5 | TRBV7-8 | CASSLRDRGSNQPQHF
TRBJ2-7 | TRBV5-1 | CASSLPSPGNEQYF
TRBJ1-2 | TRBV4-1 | CASSSGQGYGYTF
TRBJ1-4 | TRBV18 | CASSPGQPSTNEKLFF
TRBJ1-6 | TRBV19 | CASQLGANSPLHF
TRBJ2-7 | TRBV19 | CASSKREGTYEQYF
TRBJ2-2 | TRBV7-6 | CASSSLAGNTGELFF
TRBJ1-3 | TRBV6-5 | CATSGTGGNTIYF
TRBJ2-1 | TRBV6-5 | CASSPEPSYNEQFF
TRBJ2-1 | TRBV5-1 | CASSPLVGVEQFF
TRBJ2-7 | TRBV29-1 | CSVSETGDEQYF
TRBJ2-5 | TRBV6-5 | CASSYASGMGGGTQYF
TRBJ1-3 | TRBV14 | CASSPQGSGNTIYF
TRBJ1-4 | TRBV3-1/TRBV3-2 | CASSFGTGGEKLFF
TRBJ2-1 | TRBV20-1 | CSATGLNEQFF
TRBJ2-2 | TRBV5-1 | CASSPGGEGYTGELFF
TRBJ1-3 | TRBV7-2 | CASSLDRGPGNTIYF
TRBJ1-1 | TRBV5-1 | CASSPRTETSTEAFF
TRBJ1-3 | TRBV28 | CASSLSGQGASGNTIYF
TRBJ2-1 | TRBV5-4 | CASSLYGRVSGNEQFF
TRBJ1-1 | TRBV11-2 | CASSLDRGMAFF
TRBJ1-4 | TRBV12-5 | CASGLATGANEKLFF
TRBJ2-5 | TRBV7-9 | CASSLRTSGTTQYF